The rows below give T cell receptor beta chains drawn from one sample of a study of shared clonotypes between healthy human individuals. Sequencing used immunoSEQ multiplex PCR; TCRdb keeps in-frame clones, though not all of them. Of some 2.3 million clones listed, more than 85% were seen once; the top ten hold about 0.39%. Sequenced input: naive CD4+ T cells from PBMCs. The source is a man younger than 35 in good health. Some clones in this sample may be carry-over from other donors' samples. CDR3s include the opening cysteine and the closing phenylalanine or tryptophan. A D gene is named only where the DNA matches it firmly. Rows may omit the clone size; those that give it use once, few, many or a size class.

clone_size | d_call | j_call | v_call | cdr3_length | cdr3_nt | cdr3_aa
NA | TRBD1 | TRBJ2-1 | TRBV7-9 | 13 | TGTGCCAGCAGCCCGGACAGGGGCTATGAGCAGTTCTTC | CASSPDRGYEQFF
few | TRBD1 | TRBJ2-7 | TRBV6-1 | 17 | TGTGCCAGCAGTGGGAGAAACACCGGGACAGGGGGCTACGAGCAGTACTTC | CASSGRNTGTGGYEQYF
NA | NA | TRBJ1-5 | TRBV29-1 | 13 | TGCAGCGTTGAGGTGACTAGCAATCAGCCCCAGCATTTT | CSVEVTSNQPQHF
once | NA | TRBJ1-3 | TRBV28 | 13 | TGTGCCAGCAGGGGTCCAGGTGGAAACACCATATATTTT | CASRGPGGNTIYF
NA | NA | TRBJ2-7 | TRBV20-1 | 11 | TGCAGTGATGACAGTTCCTACGAGCAGTACTTC | CSDDSSYEQYF
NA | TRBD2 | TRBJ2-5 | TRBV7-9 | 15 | TGTGCCAGCAGCTACCAACTAGCGGAACAAGAGACCCAGTACTTC | CASSYQLAEQETQYF
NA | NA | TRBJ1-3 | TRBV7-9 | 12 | TGTGCCAGCAGCCGGGGAGGAAACACCATATATTTT | CASSRGGNTIYF
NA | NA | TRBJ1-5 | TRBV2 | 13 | TGTGCCAGCAGGGGGGATTCCAATCAGCCCCAGCATTTT | CASRGDSNQPQHF
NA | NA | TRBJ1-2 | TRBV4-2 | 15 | TGTGCCAGCAGCCAAGACCTCAGGGGTAGGGATGGCTACACCTTC | CASSQDLRGRDGYTF
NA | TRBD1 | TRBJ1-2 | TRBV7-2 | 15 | TGTGCCAGCAGTCGTCCCGGGACAGAAAACTATGGCTACACCTTC | CASSRPGTENYGYTF
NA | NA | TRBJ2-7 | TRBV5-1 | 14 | TGCGCCAGCAGCGCGAGGACAGAGAGCTACGAGCAGTACTTC | CASSARTESYEQYF
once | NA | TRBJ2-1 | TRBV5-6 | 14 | TGTGCCAGCAGCTTGCGACAGGGACTCAATGAGCAGTTCTTC | CASSLRQGLNEQFF
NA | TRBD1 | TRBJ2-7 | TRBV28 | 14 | TGTGCCAGCAGTTTAACCTCGACAGGGTACGAGCAGTACTTC | CASSLTSTGYEQYF
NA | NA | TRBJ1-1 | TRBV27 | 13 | TGTGCCAGGCCGACAGGTTCCCGGGGTGTAGCTTTCTTT | CARPTGSRGVAFF
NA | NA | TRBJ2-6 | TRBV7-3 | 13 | TGTGCCAGCAGCTTAAATAGGGCCAACGTCCTGACTTTC | CASSLNRANVLTF
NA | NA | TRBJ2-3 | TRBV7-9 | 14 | TGTGCCAGCAGCTCCCTAAGACCTACAGATACGCAGTATTTT | CASSSLRPTDTQYF
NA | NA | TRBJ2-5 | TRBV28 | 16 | TGTGCCAGCAGTTCCCCTCCGATAGGGGCCCAAGAGACCCAGTACTTC | CASSSPPIGAQETQYF
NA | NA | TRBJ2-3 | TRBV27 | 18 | TGTGCCAGCAGTTTAAGCGCGTTGAAGCGCAAAAGCACAGATACGCAGTATTTT | CASSLSALKRKSTDTQYF
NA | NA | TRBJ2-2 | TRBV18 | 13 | TGTGCCAGCTCCCCCGACAGCACCGGGGAGCTGTTTTTT | CASSPDSTGELFF
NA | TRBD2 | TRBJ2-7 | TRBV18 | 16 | TGTGCCAGCTCACCAGGTTATTCTAGCGGGAGCACCGAGCAGTACTTC | CASSPGYSSGSTEQYF
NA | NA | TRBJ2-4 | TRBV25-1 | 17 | TGTGCCAGCAGTGAATCCCAGGGTCTGAATCAAAAACACCATCAGTACTTC | CASSESQGLNQKHHQYF
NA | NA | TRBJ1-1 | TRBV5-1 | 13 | TGCGCCAGTGGGGTCGGGGTTGGCACTGAAGCTTTCTTT | CASGVGVGTEAFF
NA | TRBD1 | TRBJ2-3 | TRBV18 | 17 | TGTGCCAGCTCAGTCCTCGGGACAGGGTTTCGGCCAGATACGCAGTATTTT | CASSVLGTGFRPDTQYF
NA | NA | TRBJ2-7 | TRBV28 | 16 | TGTGCCAGCAGTATCCGTAGTCCGCCCTTTTCCTACGAGCAGTACTTC | CASSIRSPPFSYEQYF
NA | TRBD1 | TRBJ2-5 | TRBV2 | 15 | TGTGCCAGCAGGGGGGACAGGGCCACCCAAGAGACCCAGTACTTC | CASRGDRATQETQYF
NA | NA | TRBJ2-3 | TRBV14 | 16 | TGTGCCAGCAGCCCCGTACTAGCCACGAAAACAGATACGCAGTATTTT | CASSPVLATKTDTQYF
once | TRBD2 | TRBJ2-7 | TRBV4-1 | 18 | TGCGCCAGCAGCCAAGATGGGACTAGCGGGAGGGCCTCCTACGAGCAGTACTTC | CASSQDGTSGRASYEQYF
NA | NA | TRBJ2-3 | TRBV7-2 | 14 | TGTGCCAGCAGCTCGCGACTTTCCACAGATACGCAGTATTTT | CASSSRLSTDTQYF
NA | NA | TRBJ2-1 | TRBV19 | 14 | TGTGCCAGTAGTCCCCTCCCGGCTGTCTATGAGCAGTTCTTC | CASSPLPAVYEQFF
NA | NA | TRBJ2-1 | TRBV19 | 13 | TGTGCCAGTAGTATAGGTGGCGTCGATGAGCAGTTCTTC | CASSIGGVDEQFF
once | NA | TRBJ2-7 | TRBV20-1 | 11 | TGCAGTGCTAGGTGGGTCCACGAGCAGTACTTC | CSARWVHEQYF
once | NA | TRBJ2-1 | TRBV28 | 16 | TGTGCCAGCACCCAGAGTGCGGCCCCGTCCTACAATGAGCAGTTCTTC | CASTQSAAPSYNEQFF
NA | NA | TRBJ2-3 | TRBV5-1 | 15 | TGCGCCAGCACTCCAAGGGGGGGTTCGGCAGATACGCAGTATTTT | CASTPRGGSADTQYF
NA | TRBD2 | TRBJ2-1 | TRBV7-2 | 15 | TGTGCCAGCAGCACCCAGCCGGGAGGGCCCTATGAGCAGTTCTTC | CASSTQPGGPYEQFF
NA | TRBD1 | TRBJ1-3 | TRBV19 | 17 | TGTGCCACCGGGGGACAGGGGGGAATAAGGTCTGGAAACACCATATATTTT | CATGGQGGIRSGNTIYF
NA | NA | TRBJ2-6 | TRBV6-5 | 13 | TGTGCCAGTTACCGCTCTGGGGCCAACGTCCTGACTTTC | CASYRSGANVLTF
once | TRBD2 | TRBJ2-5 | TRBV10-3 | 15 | TGTGCCATCAGTCAGGCGGGAGCCGCCGGGGAGACCCAGTACTTC | CAISQAGAAGETQYF
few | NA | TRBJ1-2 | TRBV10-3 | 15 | TGTGCCATCAGTGAGGGAGTCCCCACCCTGCATGGCTACACCTTC | CAISEGVPTLHGYTF
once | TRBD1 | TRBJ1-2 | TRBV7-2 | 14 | TGTGCCAGCAGCTTGAGGGACAGGGTGGATGGCTACACCTTC | CASSLRDRVDGYTF
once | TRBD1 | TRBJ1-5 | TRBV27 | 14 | TGTGCCAGCAGTTTCGGGACAGGGCGACAGCCCCAGCATTTT | CASSFGTGRQPQHF
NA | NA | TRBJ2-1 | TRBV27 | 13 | TGTGCCAGCAGTCCCGGGTCGTACAATGAGCAGTTCTTC | CASSPGSYNEQFF
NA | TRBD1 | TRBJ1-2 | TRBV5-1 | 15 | TGCGCCAGCAGTTCCGAGGGACAGGCGGGCAAAGGCTACACCTTC | CASSSEGQAGKGYTF
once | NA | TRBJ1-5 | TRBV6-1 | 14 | TGTGCCAGCAGTGAATTAGTGACCCCGGTGCCCCAGCATTTT | CASSELVTPVPQHF
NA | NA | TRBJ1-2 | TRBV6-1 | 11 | TGTGCCAGCAGCAGAGGGGCCGGCTACACCTTC | CASSRGAGYTF
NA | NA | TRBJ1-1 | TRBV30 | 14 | TGTGCCTGGAGTGTACGACTTTGGAACACTGAAGCTTTCTTT | CAWSVRLWNTEAFF
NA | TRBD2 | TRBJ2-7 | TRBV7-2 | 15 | TGTGCCAGCAGCCTAGCACTAGCGGGGACCTACGAGCAGTACTTC | CASSLALAGTYEQYF
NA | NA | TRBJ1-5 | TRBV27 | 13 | TGTGCCAGCAGTCTGACAGGCTATCAGCCCCAGCATTTT | CASSLTGYQPQHF
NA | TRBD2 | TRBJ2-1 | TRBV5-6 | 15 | TGTGCCAGCAGCTTGATACTAGCGGGAGCGGGTGAGCAGTTCTTC | CASSLILAGAGEQFF
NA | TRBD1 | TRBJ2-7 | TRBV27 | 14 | TGTGCCAGCAGTCGAGATGGGACAGTCTACGAGCAGTACTTC | CASSRDGTVYEQYF
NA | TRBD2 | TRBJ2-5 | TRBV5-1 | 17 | TGCGCCAGCAGTTATTATAGCGGGAGGGCCAATGGAGAGACCCAGTACTTC | CASSYYSGRANGETQYF
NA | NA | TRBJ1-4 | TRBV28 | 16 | TGTGCCAGCAGCAAGGACAGAACCGCAACTAATGAAAAACTGTTTTTT | CASSKDRTATNEKLFF
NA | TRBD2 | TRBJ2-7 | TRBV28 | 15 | TGTGCCAGCAGTTTAAGTCTAGCGGGAACCTACGAGCAGTACTTC | CASSLSLAGTYEQYF
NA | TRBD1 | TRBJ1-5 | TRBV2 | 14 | TGTGCCAGCAGCGCAACAGGGGGTGTTCAGCCCCAGCATTTT | CASSATGGVQPQHF
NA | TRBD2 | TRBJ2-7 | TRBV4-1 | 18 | TGCGCCAGCAGCCAAGTCGATTCTCCTAGCGGGAGCTCCTACGAGCAGTACTTC | CASSQVDSPSGSSYEQYF
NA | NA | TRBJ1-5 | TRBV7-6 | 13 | TGTGCCAGCAGTCTCGCACAAAGGGGGCCCCAGCATTTT | CASSLAQRGPQHF
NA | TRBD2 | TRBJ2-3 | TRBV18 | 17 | TGTGCCAGCTCACCCCGGGGCCCTAGCGGAGATACAGATACGCAGTATTTT | CASSPRGPSGDTDTQYF
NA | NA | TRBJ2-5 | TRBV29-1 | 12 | TGCAGCGGCCAGAGTAACCAAGAGACCCAGTACTTC | CSGQSNQETQYF
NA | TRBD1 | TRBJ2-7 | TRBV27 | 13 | TGTGCCAGCAGCCGAGACAGGGGGCAAGAGCAGTACTTC | CASSRDRGQEQYF
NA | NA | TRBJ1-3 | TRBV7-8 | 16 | TGTGCCAGCAGCATACCAGGGGCACGCTCTGGAAACACCATATATTTT | CASSIPGARSGNTIYF
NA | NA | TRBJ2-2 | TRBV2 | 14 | TGTGCCAGCACACTAGTTCCGAACACCGGGGAGCTGTTTTTT | CASTLVPNTGELFF